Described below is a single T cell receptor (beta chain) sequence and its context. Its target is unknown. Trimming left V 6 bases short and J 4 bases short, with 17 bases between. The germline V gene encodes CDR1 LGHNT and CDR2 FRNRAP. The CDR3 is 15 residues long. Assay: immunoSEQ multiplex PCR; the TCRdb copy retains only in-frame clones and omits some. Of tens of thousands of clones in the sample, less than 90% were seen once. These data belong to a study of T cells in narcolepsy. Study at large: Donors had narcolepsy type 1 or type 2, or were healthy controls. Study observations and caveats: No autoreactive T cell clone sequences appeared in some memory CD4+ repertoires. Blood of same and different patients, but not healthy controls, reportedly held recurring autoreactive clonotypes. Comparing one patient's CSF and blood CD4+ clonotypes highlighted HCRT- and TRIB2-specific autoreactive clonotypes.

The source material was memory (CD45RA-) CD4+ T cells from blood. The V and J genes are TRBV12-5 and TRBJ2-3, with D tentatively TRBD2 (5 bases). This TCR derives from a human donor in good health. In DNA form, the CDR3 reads TGTGCTAGTGGGCAAGGAGGCAGGTCGGCAGATACGCAGTATTTT. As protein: CASGQGGRSADTQYF. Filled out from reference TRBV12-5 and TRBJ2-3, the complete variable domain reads DARVTQTPRHKVTEMGQEVTMRCQPILGHNTVFWYRQTMMQGLELLAYFRNRAPLDDSGMPKDRFSAEMPDATLATLKIQPSEPRDSAVYFCASGQGGRSADTQYFGPGTRLTVL.